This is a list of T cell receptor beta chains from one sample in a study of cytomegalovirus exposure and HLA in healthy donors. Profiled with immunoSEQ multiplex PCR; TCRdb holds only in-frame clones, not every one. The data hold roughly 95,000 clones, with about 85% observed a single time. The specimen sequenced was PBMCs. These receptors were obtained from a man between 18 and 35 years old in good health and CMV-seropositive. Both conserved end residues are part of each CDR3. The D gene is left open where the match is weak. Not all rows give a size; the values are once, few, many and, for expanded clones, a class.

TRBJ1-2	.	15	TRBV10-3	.	TGTGCCATCAGTGGATATGAGGGACTGGGGGATGGCTACACCTTC	CAISGYEGLGDGYTF
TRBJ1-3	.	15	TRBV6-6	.	TGTGCCAGCAGACCCCGGACTTCTGATGGAAACACCATATATTTT	CASRPRTSDGNTIYF
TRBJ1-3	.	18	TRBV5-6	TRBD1	TGTGCCAGCAGCTTGGCCAAAGGGACAGGATCCTCTGGAAACACCATATATTTT	CASSLAKGTGSSGNTIYF
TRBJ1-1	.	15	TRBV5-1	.	TGCGCCAGCAGCTTGGTGGGCAGTTTGAACACTGAAGCTTTCTTT	CASSLVGSLNTEAFF
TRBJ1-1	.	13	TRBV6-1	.	TGTGCCAGCAGTGTCCTAGGGGTCACTGAAGCTTTCTTT	CASSVLGVTEAFF
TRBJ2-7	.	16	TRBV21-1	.	TGTGCCAGCAGCAAATCGAGGGCGGTGGGGTCCTACGAGCAGTACTTC	CASSKSRAVGSYEQYF
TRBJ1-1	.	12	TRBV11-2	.	TGTGCCAGCAGCTTCGGGAACACTGAAGCTTTCTTT	CASSFGNTEAFF
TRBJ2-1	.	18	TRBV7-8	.	TGTGCCAGCAGCTTAATGGGCGGGGCCTTCCTATTATACAATGAGCAGTTCTTC	CASSLMGGAFLLYNEQFF
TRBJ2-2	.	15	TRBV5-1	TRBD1	TGCGCCAGCAGCCTAGGACAGGAGAACACCGGGGAGCTGTTTTTT	CASSLGQENTGELFF
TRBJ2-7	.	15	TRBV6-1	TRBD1	TGTGCCAGCAGTGCAGGACAGGTCAGACCCTACGAGCAGTACTTC	CASSAGQVRPYEQYF
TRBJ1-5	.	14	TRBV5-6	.	TGTGCCAGCAGCGACGGGTCGAGCAATCAGCCCCAGCATTTT	CASSDGSSNQPQHF
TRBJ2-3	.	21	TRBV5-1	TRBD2	TGCGCCAGCAGCCCCGGGGTTGGACTAGCGGGACCAGACTCCTTGGGAGATACGCAGTATTTT	CASSPGVGLAGPDSLGDTQYF
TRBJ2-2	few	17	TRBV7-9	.	TGTGCCAGCAGTCCACGGTTGGGGACTTCATACACCGGGGAGCTGTTTTTT	CASSPRLGTSYTGELFF
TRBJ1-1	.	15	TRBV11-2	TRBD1	TGTGCCAGCAGCCCGCGACAGGGGACGAACACTGAAGCTTTCTTT	CASSPRQGTNTEAFF
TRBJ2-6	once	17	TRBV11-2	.	TGTGCCAGCAGCTCCTTGACAGGCCCCTCTGGGGCCAACGTCCTGACTTTC	CASSSLTGPSGANVLTF
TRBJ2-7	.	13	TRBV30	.	TGTGCCTGGAGTGCAACCCAGGACTACGAGCAGTACTTC	CAWSATQDYEQYF
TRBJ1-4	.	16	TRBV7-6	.	TGTGCCAGCAAAGGTACCCCGGGAGAGCCTAATGAAAAACTGTTTTTT	CASKGTPGEPNEKLFF
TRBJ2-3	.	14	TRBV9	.	TGTGCCAGCGGGGGCGAGGGCCTCACAGATACGCAGTATTTT	CASGGEGLTDTQYF
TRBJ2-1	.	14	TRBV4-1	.	TGCGCCAGCAGCCTAGGGGGCTCCTACAATGAGCAGTTCTTC	CASSLGGSYNEQFF
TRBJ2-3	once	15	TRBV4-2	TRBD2	TGTGCCAGCAGCCAAGTGGGAGGGCCGAGAGATACGCAGTATTTT	CASSQVGGPRDTQYF
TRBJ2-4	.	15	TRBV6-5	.	TGTGCCAGCAGTTACAGCCGGAGGGCCAAAAACATTCAGTACTTC	CASSYSRRAKNIQYF
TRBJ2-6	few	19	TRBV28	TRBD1	TGTGCCAGCAGCCTCAACGGGGGACAGGGTATCTCTGGGGCCAACGTCCTGACTTTC	CASSLNGGQGISGANVLTF
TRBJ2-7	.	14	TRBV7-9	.	TGTGCCAGCAGCCCCCCGGAGCACTCCTACGAGCAGTACTTC	CASSPPEHSYEQYF
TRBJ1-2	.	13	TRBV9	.	TGTGCCAGCAGCACCGAGGGGGTGGGAGGCTACACCTTC	CASSTEGVGGYTF
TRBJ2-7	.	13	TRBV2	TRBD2	TGTGCCAGCATAGGGACTACCCCCTACGAGCAGTACTTC	CASIGTTPYEQYF
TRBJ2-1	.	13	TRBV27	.	TGTGCCACCAACGGGGACTCCTACAATGAGCAGTTCTTC	CATNGDSYNEQFF
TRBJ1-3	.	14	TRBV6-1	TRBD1	TGTGCCAGCAGCCGGGACAGGGCTGGAAACACCATATATTTT	CASSRDRAGNTIYF
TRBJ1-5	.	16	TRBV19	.	TGTGCCAGTAGTATTGTCGGGGTCTATAGCAATCAGCCCCAGCATTTT	CASSIVGVYSNQPQHF
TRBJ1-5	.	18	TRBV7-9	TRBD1	TGTGCCAGCAGCTTATACACCGGGACAGGGGATAGCAATCAGCCCCAGCATTTT	CASSLYTGTGDSNQPQHF
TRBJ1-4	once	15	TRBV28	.	TGTGCCAGCAATTCCCCAGGTTCAACTAATGAAAAACTGTTTTTT	CASNSPGSTNEKLFF
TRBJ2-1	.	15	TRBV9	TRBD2	TGTGCCAGCACCCTAGCGGGAGGGAATTACAATGAGCAGTTCTTC	CASTLAGGNYNEQFF
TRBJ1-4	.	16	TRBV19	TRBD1	TGTGCCAGTAGAACGAAACCGGGACAGGGAGGAGAAAAACTGTTTTTT	CASRTKPGQGGEKLFF
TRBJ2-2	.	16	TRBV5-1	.	TGCGCCAGCAGCTTAAGGACACAACCGAACACCGGGGAGCTGTTTTTT	CASSLRTQPNTGELFF
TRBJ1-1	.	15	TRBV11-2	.	TGTGCCAGCAGCTTACGCCTTGCCAGTCCCACTGAAGCTTTCTTT	CASSLRLASPTEAFF
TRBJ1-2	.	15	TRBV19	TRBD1	TGTGCCAGTAACGACCCAGGGGGCGTTAACTATGGCTACACCTTC	CASNDPGGVNYGYTF
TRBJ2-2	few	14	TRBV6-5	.	TGTGCCAGCAGTTATCTCCTAGACACCGGGGAGCTGTTTTTT	CASSYLLDTGELFF
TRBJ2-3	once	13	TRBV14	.	TGTGCCACCTCTTACGGTTCGGAGGATACGCAGTATTTT	CATSYGSEDTQYF
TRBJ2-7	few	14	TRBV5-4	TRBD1	TGTGCCAGCAGCCGGGACAGGGCTGGTTGGGAGCAGTACTTC	CASSRDRAGWEQYF
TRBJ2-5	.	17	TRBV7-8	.	TGTGCCAGCAGCTTAGAACCGTCAGGGGACCTCCAAGAGACCCAGTACTTC	CASSLEPSGDLQETQYF
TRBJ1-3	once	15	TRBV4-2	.	TGTGCCAGCAGCCAAGAGCGGGGGACGGGAAACACCATATATTTT	CASSQERGTGNTIYF
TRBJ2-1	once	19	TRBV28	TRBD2	TGTGCCAGCAGTTCTACCGGGACTAGCGGGACCCCATTATACAATGAGCAGTTCTTC	CASSSTGTSGTPLYNEQFF
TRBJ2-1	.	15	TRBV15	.	TGTGCCACCAGCATAGGGGCTAGTACCGTCCATGAGCAGTTCTTC	CATSIGASTVHEQFF
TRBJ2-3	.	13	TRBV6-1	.	TGTGCCAGCAGTGGAGGCTTCACAGATACGCAGTATTTT	CASSGGFTDTQYF
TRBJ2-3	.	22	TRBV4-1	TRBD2	TGCGCCAGCAGCCAAGATGTTCAGGACGGCCCAAGGCTAGCGGGGTACACAGATACGCAGTATTTT	CASSQDVQDGPRLAGYTDTQYF
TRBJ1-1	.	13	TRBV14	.	TGTGCCAGCAGCCAACGGGGGAACACTGAAGCTTTCTTT	CASSQRGNTEAFF